This T cell receptor beta chain comes out of a study of CD8 T cells in ankylosing spondylitis. With V trimmed by 6 bases and J by 1 base, 9 bases remained unmatched. This CDR3 is built from 15 residues. Germline CDR1 and CDR2: MNHNS and SASEGT. The study, taken as a whole, reports: For ankylosing spondylitis blood, a TCR beta motif of seven to nine highly homologous variants appeared characteristic. As reported, disease-linked clones showed significant enrichment in matched ankylosing spondylitis synovial fluid.

Turning to this clonotype: Its antigen is not known.

With molecular barcodes, quantitative 5'-RACE was used to make the TCR beta libraries. Each CDR3 protein gets one entry after TCRdb re-called the 5' RACE reads with MiXCR. This sample has some 200,000 distinct CDR3 sequences; roughly 25% occur once, and the top ten carry just over 6.5%. The clonotype originates from a male donor with ankylosing spondylitis or in good health (not recorded which). The V call is TRBV6-1, the J call TRBJ2-7; 7 bases are a match to TRBD1. The sample taken for sequencing was blood, either unsorted or a sorted T cell fraction (not recorded which). CDR3 nucleotides: TGTGCCAGCAGCCCGAGGGACAGAAAGTCCTACGAGCAGTACTTC. Translated: CASSPRDRKSYEQYF.